The 25 T cell receptor beta chains below come from one sample, sequenced in a study of blood T cell repertoires in COVID-19. Data came from immunoSEQ multiplex PCR; TCRdb stores just in-frame clones and leaves some out. This table has roughly 200,000 clones, over 80% appearing once. Source material: peripheral blood. These receptors all stem from a man aged 35-49 years with acute or convalescent COVID-19.

This clone has only one observation. The junction shows a germline mismatch at one end, possibly a read error. The chain carries TRBV5-5 and TRBJ1-1; 7 nucleotides align to TRBD1. This CDR3 is built from 12 residues. Germline V gene lookup returns CDR1 SGHKS and CDR2 YYEKEE (reference sequence). CDR3 residues: CASSPSTGSQRF. In nucleotides, the CDR3 is TGTGCCAGCAGCCCTTCGACAGGGAGTCAGAGATTT.

The chain recombines TRBV13 with TRBJ2-7; 7 bases match TRBD1. Germline V gene data show CDR1 as PRHDT and CDR2 as FYEKMQ (reference sequence). This CDR3 spans 14 amino acids. Trimming took 5 bases from V and 3 from J; bases not matched to a gene: 7. This CDR3 is CASSNRDRNYEQYF. The CDR3, as DNA: TGTGCCAGCAGCAACCGGGACAGAAACTACGAGCAGTACTTC.

This clone was observed once. V and J are TRBV5-1 and TRBJ1-2, with 11 bases identical to TRBD1. This CDR3 region has 14 residues. CDR1 and CDR2 from the germline V gene are SGHRS and YFSETQ. J was trimmed by 7 bases and V by 3 bases; bases with no gene match: 5. CDR3 loop: CASSSGQGASGYTF. The CDR3, as DNA: TGCGCCAGCAGCTCCGGACAGGGGGCCTCTGGCTACACCTTC.

The chain recombines TRBV2 with TRBJ1-2, with 7 bases lining up with TRBD1. Per germline, CDR1 SNHLY and CDR2 FYNNEI. Germline trimming cut 5 bases from V and 7 bases from J; bases unmatched to any gene: 13. CDR3 length: 15 amino acids. CDR3 loop: CASSKWDRPSGGYTF. The CDR3 DNA sequence: TGTGCCAGCAGTAAATGGGACAGACCCTCCGGTGGCTACACCTTC. Filled out from reference TRBV2 and TRBJ1-2, the complete variable domain reads EPEVTQTPSHQVTQMGQEVILRCVPISNHLYFYWYRQILGQKVEFLVSFYNNEISEKSEIFDDQFSVERPDGSNFTLKIRSTKLEDSAMYFCASSKWDRPSGGYTFGSGTRLTVV.

The V gene is TRBV19, the J gene TRBJ1-4; TRBD1 agrees at 10 bases. Germline-derived CDR1 and CDR2 are LNHDA and SQIVND (reference sequence). The CDR3 covers 15 residues. J gave up 5 bases and V 6 bases, and 6 bases lay outside the gene matches. CDR3 sequence reads: CASRRPGQGNEKLFF. The CDR3 bases are TGTGCCAGTAGACGCCCGGGACAGGGGAATGAAAAACTGTTTTTT.

The V and J genes are TRBV27 and TRBJ2-7; 9 positions agree with TRBD2. V lost 0 bases to trimming and J lost 3 bases; unmatched junction nucleotides: 6. Germline CDR1 and CDR2: MNHEY and SMNVEV (reference sequence). The CDR3 length is 16 residues. CDR3 amino acids: CASSLSGGRVSYEQYF. CDR3 bases: TGTGCCAGCAGTTTATCAGGCGGGAGGGTTAGCTACGAGCAGTACTTC.

The CDR3 DNA follows: TGCGCCAGCAGCTTCACAGGGGGCTACACTGAAGCTTTCTTT. Protein: CASSFTGGYTEAFF. The J gene is TRBJ1-1, the V gene TRBV5-1; 9 nucleotides match TRBD1. The CDR3 is 14 amino acids. J lost 3 bases, V lost 2 bases, and 2 bases had no gene match. From germline, CDR1 is SGHRS and CDR2 YFSETQ.

The J gene is TRBJ1-1, the V gene TRBV12-5; 8 bases are a match to TRBD1. CDR1 LGHNT and CDR2 FRNRAP come from the germline V gene. V shed 7 bases and J 5 bases; nucleotides not matched to a gene: 6. The CDR3 spans 13 residues. The CDR3 region is CASATGGGTEAFF. The CDR3 DNA sequence: TGTGCTAGTGCCACAGGGGGTGGGACTGAAGCTTTCTTT.

V and J are TRBV7-9 and TRBJ1-1; D possibly corresponds to TRBD1 (5 bases). The germline V gene has CDR1 SEHNR and CDR2 FQNEAQ (reference sequence). V dropped 5 bases and J dropped 0 bases, with 16 bases sitting between them. The CDR3 runs to 16 residues. CDR3 protein: CASSPRGRNLNTEAFF. The CDR3 bases are TGTGCCAGCAGCCCGCGGGGACGAAACCTGAACACTGAAGCTTTCTTT.

CDR3 loop: CASSQGGQNTDTQYF. CDR3 in DNA: TGTGCCAGCAGCCAAGGGGGACAGAACACAGATACGCAGTATTTT. This chain joins TRBV4-2 and TRBJ2-3; TRBD1 agrees at 7 bases. The CDR3 is made up of 15 amino acids. Germline V gene lookup returns CDR1 LGHNA and CDR2 YNFKEQ. V lost 1 base and J lost 2; bases outside the gene matches: 3.

This rearrangement joins TRBV5-1 to TRBJ1-1, with 8 positions matching TRBD1. CDR3 length: 14 amino acids. Germline CDR1 is SGHRS and CDR2 is YFSETQ. V lost 4 bases and J lost 4; bases outside the gene matches: 6. CDR3 region: CASSPRTGSTEAFF. In DNA form, the CDR3 reads TGCGCCAGCAGCCCCCGGACAGGGAGCACTGAAGCTTTCTTT.

J is TRBJ2-1 and V is TRBV11-2; TRBD1 might be the D (5 bases). The V gene's germline CDR1 is SGHAT and CDR2 FQNNGV. CDR3 length: 15 amino acids. The V end lost 2 bases, the J end lost 4 bases, and 12 bases lay between the germline ends. As DNA, the CDR3 is TGTGCCAGCAGCTTAACTCAGGGTGATTACAATGAGCAGTTCTTC. Amino acids: CASSLTQGDYNEQFF.

CDR3 nucleotide sequence: TGTGCCAGCTCTCCCATAGGAGACTCCTATAATTCACCCCTCCACTTT. This translates into CASSPIGDSYNSPLHF. The chain links TRBV18 to TRBJ1-6; D ambiguous. CDR1 KGHSH and CDR2 LQKENI come from the germline V gene. V was cut by 6 bases and J by 0 bases, with 12 bases left in between. The CDR3 loop spans 16 amino acids.

The rearrangement links TRBV19 to TRBJ1-2; 8 bases are shared with TRBD1. V lost 0 bases, J lost 1 base, and 1 base stayed unmatched. The CDR3 loop spans 15 amino acids. CDR1 is LNHDA, CDR2 SQIVND, per germline (reference sequence). The CDR3 region is CASSIDRGHNYGYTF. DNA for the CDR3: TGTGCCAGTAGTATAGACAGGGGGCATAACTATGGCTACACCTTC.

The count of this clone is one. The chain has TRBV5-1 and TRBJ1-4, with 8 bases that match TRBD1. The CDR3 consists of 15 residues. J gave up 7 bases and V 4 bases, and 9 bases lay outside the gene matches. Germline lookup yields CDR1 SGHRS and CDR2 YFSETQ. Here the CDR3 reads CASSQLGQGFEKLFF. In DNA, the CDR3 is TGCGCCAGCAGCCAACTTGGACAGGGTTTTGAAAAACTGTTTTTT.

Concerning this clone: Relative to the germline gene, one junction end is altered; a read error may explain this. The chain carries TRBV5-6 and TRBJ2-1; TRBD2 matches 8 bases. This CDR3 is 16 amino acids long. Germline CDR1 is SGHDT and CDR2 is YYEEEE. CDR3 region: CASSVLTVSIAGGVIF. Here the CDR3 DNA reads TGTGCCAGCAGTGTCTTAACTGTTAGTATTGCGGGGGGCGTGATCTTC.

The gene calls are TRBV3-1 (or the pseudogene TRBV3-2) and TRBJ2-1, with TRBD2 identical over 10 bases. The CDR3 has 17 amino acids. V lost 4 bases and J lost 1; bases outside the gene matches: 7. The germline V gene encodes CDR1 LGHDT and CDR2 YNNKEL (reference sequence). In DNA form, the CDR3 reads TGTGCCAGCAGCCCGGCTAGCGGGAGAAGTTCCTACAATGAGCAGTTCTTC. Protein product: CASSPASGRSSYNEQFF.

Concerning this clone itself: Other DNA sequences in this specimen translate into the identical CDR3. The V call is TRBV2, the J call TRBJ1-5, with 7 positions matching TRBD1. With 1 base clipped from V and 0 bases from J, the junction kept 3 bases outside the gene matches. The germline CDR1 and CDR2 sequences are SNHLY and FYNNEI. This CDR3 has 16 residues. The CDR3, as DNA: TGTGCCAGCAGTGAAGGGACAGGCTATAGCAATCAGCCCCAGCATTTT. It translates to CASSEGTGYSNQPQHF.

The chain is built from TRBV30 and TRBJ1-4; TRBD1 agrees at 8 bases. The CDR3 extends over 14 amino acids. V shed 4 bases, J shed 8 bases, and the junction held 9 bases outside the gene matches. CDR1 GTSNPN and CDR2 SVGIG come from the germline V gene (reference sequence). The CDR3 protein is CAWKITGGGEKLFF. CDR3 nucleotides: TGTGCCTGGAAGATTACAGGGGGAGGCGAAAAACTGTTTTTT.

V gene TRBV5-1 combines with J gene TRBJ2-1, with 12 bases matching TRBD2. This CDR3 comprises 16 residues. Germline CDR1 SGHRS, CDR2 YFSETQ. Trimming took 3 bases from V and 6 from J; bases not matched to a gene: 7. CDR3 region: CASSWRLAGEPNEQFF. CDR3 DNA sequence: TGCGCCAGCAGCTGGAGACTAGCGGGAGAGCCCAATGAGCAGTTCTTC.

The chain is built from TRBV4-2 and TRBJ2-1; the match to TRBD2 covers 7 bases. This CDR3 is built from 15 residues. Unmatched junction bases numbered 6, after V lost 3 bases and J lost 4 bases. Germline CDR1 is LGHNA and CDR2 is YNFKEQ. CDR3 coding DNA: TGTGCCAGCAGCCAGTCTGGACTAGGGTACAATGAGCAGTTCTTC. The encoded protein is CASSQSGLGYNEQFF.

The gene calls are TRBV3-1 (or the pseudogene TRBV3-2) and TRBJ1-5; 9 positions match TRBD1. J lost 5 bases, V lost 4 bases, and 0 bases had no gene match. Germline V gene data show CDR1 as LGHDT and CDR2 as YNNKEL (reference sequence). The CDR3 has 13 residues. Here the CDR3 reads CASSRDRDQPQHF. DNA of the CDR3: TGTGCCAGCAGCCGGGACAGGGATCAGCCCCAGCATTTT.

The chain has TRBV11-2 and TRBJ1-2; TRBD1 matches at 10 bases. Germline assignment: CDR1 SGHAT and CDR2 FQNNGV. V lost 5 bases to trimming and J lost 2 bases; unmatched junction nucleotides: 5. The CDR3 contains 15 residues. CDR3 nucleotides: TGTGCCAGCAGCAATCGGACAGGGGGAAACTATGGCTACACCTTC. The encoded protein is CASSNRTGGNYGYTF.

A remark on this clone: The identical CDR3 is also encoded by other nucleotide sequences in the sample. V usage is TRBV5-1 and J usage is TRBJ1-5, with D possibly being TRBD1 (5 bases). V lost 1 base to trimming and J lost 0 bases, with 8 bases between them. Germline V gives CDR1 SGHRS, CDR2 YFSETQ. CDR3 size: 15 residues. CDR3 protein: CASSLSGGSNQPQHF. The CDR3 DNA reads as TGCGCCAGCAGCTTGTCCGGGGGTAGCAATCAGCCCCAGCATTTT.

This clone came up once. The rearrangement joins TRBV7-2 to TRBJ2-1, with D possibly being TRBD2 (5 bases). Trimming cost V 5 bases and J 4 bases, with 15 bases left between them. Germline V lookup: CDR1 SGHTA, CDR2 FQGNSA. CDR3 size: 15 residues. DNA for the CDR3: TGTGCCAGCAGCCCCGACAATGGGGAGTACAATGAGCAGTTCTTC. This gives the protein CASSPDNGEYNEQFF.